Listed below are T cell receptor beta chains from one sample, sequenced in a study of OX40 agonist ivuxolimab in advanced cancers. TCRdb's table, derived via immunoSEQ multiplex PCR, lists solely in-frame clones and lacks some. This table holds tens of thousands of clones, 75% to 95% found once. The specimen was CD4+ or CD8+ T cells sorted from blood, collected in a trial of the OX40 agonist ivuxolimab. All receptors come from an adult with an advanced solid tumor such as melanoma, head and neck, liver or kidney cancer. CDR3s include the opening cysteine and the closing phenylalanine or tryptophan. The order of the fields is D gene, CDR3 length, V gene, clone size, J gene, CDR3 DNA, CDR3 protein. The D gene is left open where the match is weak. Only part of the rows carry a size: once, few, many, or a class if the clone is expanded.

d_call: TRBD2
cdr3_length: 18
v_call: TRBV5-6
clone_size: .
j_call: TRBJ2-5
cdr3_nt: TGTGCCAGCAGCTTGGAGACTAGCGGGAGGGACGACCAAGAGACCCAGTACTTC
cdr3_aa: CASSLETSGRDDQETQYF

d_call: TRBD1
cdr3_length: 15
v_call: TRBV7-3
clone_size: .
j_call: TRBJ2-7
cdr3_nt: TGTGCCAGCAGCCCGCAAGCAGGGGGCCTCTACGAGCAGTACTTC
cdr3_aa: CASSPQAGGLYEQYF

d_call: .
cdr3_length: 15
v_call: TRBV5-1
clone_size: .
j_call: TRBJ1-1
cdr3_nt: TGCGCCAGCAGCTTAGGGATGGGCCTGGACACTGAAGCTTTCTTT
cdr3_aa: CASSLGMGLDTEAFF

d_call: .
cdr3_length: 14
v_call: TRBV14
clone_size: .
j_call: TRBJ2-7
cdr3_nt: TGTGCCAGCAGCCAAGATATAGGGTCCTACGAGCAGTACTTC
cdr3_aa: CASSQDIGSYEQYF

d_call: .
cdr3_length: 15
v_call: TRBV6-1
clone_size: .
j_call: TRBJ2-1
cdr3_nt: TGTGCCAGCAGTGAAGGCGGACGGATTTGGAATGAGCAGTTCTTC
cdr3_aa: CASSEGGRIWNEQFF

d_call: .
cdr3_length: 13
v_call: TRBV6-6
clone_size: .
j_call: TRBJ2-6
cdr3_nt: TGTGCCGTCCCTGCCCCTGGGACCAACGTCCTGACTTTC
cdr3_aa: CAVPAPGTNVLTF

d_call: .
cdr3_length: 14
v_call: TRBV19
clone_size: .
j_call: TRBJ2-3
cdr3_nt: TGTGCCAGTAGTTTACAGGGTGGCACAGATACGCAGTATTTT
cdr3_aa: CASSLQGGTDTQYF

d_call: TRBD2
cdr3_length: 16
v_call: TRBV18
clone_size: .
j_call: TRBJ2-2
cdr3_nt: TGTGCCAGCTCACCTTCCAGCGGGAGGAACACCGGGGAGCTGTTTTTT
cdr3_aa: CASSPSSGRNTGELFF

d_call: .
cdr3_length: 19
v_call: TRBV28
clone_size: .
j_call: TRBJ1-4
cdr3_nt: TGTGCCAGCAGTTTCACCTCGGGAGGACGGGGCGCAACTAATGAAAAACTGTTTTTT
cdr3_aa: CASSFTSGGRGATNEKLFF

d_call: .
cdr3_length: 12
v_call: TRBV5-1
clone_size: .
j_call: TRBJ2-5
cdr3_nt: TGCGCCAGCAGTCCCTCTCCAGAGACCCAGTACTTC
cdr3_aa: CASSPSPETQYF

d_call: .
cdr3_length: 14
v_call: TRBV9
clone_size: .
j_call: TRBJ1-1
cdr3_nt: TGTGCCAGCAGCGTAGAGGCCTCCAGGACTGAAGCTTTCTTT
cdr3_aa: CASSVEASRTEAFF

d_call: .
cdr3_length: 14
v_call: TRBV21-1
clone_size: .
j_call: TRBJ2-7
cdr3_nt: TGTGCCAGCAACCTGGGGATAGGGCCCTACGAGCAGTACTTC
cdr3_aa: CASNLGIGPYEQYF

d_call: .
cdr3_length: 17
v_call: TRBV21-1
clone_size: .
j_call: TRBJ1-5
cdr3_nt: TGTGCCAGCAGCCAGCGACAAAGGGCCCCTATGGATCAGCCCCAGCATTTT
cdr3_aa: CASSQRQRAPMDQPQHF

d_call: .
cdr3_length: 15
v_call: TRBV7-9
clone_size: .
j_call: TRBJ2-7
cdr3_nt: TGTGCCAGCAGCCCTTCCTTGACAACCCCCTACGAGCAGTACTTC
cdr3_aa: CASSPSLTTPYEQYF

d_call: .
cdr3_length: 14
v_call: TRBV4-3
clone_size: .
j_call: TRBJ2-5
cdr3_nt: TGCGCCAGCAGCCGAACAGCCCGAGGAGAGACCCAGTACTTC
cdr3_aa: CASSRTARGETQYF

d_call: TRBD2
cdr3_length: 15
v_call: TRBV19
clone_size: .
j_call: TRBJ2-3
cdr3_nt: TGTGCCAGTAGAATTAGCGGGAGGACCTCGGATACGCAGTATTTT
cdr3_aa: CASRISGRTSDTQYF

d_call: .
cdr3_length: 11
v_call: TRBV29-1
clone_size: .
j_call: TRBJ1-3
cdr3_nt: TGCAGCGGCCGGGGGGGAAACACCATATATTTT
cdr3_aa: CSGRGGNTIYF

d_call: .
cdr3_length: 14
v_call: TRBV7-3
clone_size: .
j_call: TRBJ2-3
cdr3_nt: TGTGCCAGCAGCGCCCAAGGCTGGGGGCTTACGCAGTATTTT
cdr3_aa: CASSAQGWGLTQYF

d_call: .
cdr3_length: 13
v_call: TRBV28
clone_size: .
j_call: TRBJ2-1
cdr3_nt: TGTGCCAGCATTAGTACAAGATACAATGAGCAGTTCTTC
cdr3_aa: CASISTRYNEQFF

d_call: .
cdr3_length: 13
v_call: TRBV25-1
clone_size: .
j_call: TRBJ1-2
cdr3_nt: TGTGCCAGCACCAATAACTTGTGGACTGGCTACACCTTC
cdr3_aa: CASTNNLWTGYTF

d_call: TRBD1
cdr3_length: 16
v_call: TRBV28
clone_size: .
j_call: TRBJ2-3
cdr3_nt: TGTGCCAGCACCACTCCAGGGACAGGGAAGGGACTTACGCAGTATTTT
cdr3_aa: CASTTPGTGKGLTQYF

d_call: .
cdr3_length: 15
v_call: TRBV5-8
clone_size: .
j_call: TRBJ2-1
cdr3_nt: TGTGCCAGCAGCCGAGGACTAAACCACTTCAATGAGCAGTTCTTC
cdr3_aa: CASSRGLNHFNEQFF

d_call: TRBD1
cdr3_length: 14
v_call: TRBV19
clone_size: once
j_call: TRBJ1-1
cdr3_nt: TGTGCCAGTAGTAGAACAGGGGAGGGAGCTGAAGCTTTCTTT
cdr3_aa: CASSRTGEGAEAFF

d_call: TRBD2
cdr3_length: 14
v_call: TRBV7-3
clone_size: .
j_call: TRBJ2-1
cdr3_nt: TGTGCCAGCAGCCCCGGGACTAGCGGGAGTGAGCAGTTCTTC
cdr3_aa: CASSPGTSGSEQFF

d_call: TRBD2
cdr3_length: 14
v_call: TRBV28
clone_size: .
j_call: TRBJ2-3
cdr3_nt: TGTGCCAGCAAAGCGGGAGGGCAGACAGATACGCAGTATTTT
cdr3_aa: CASKAGGQTDTQYF

d_call: .
cdr3_length: 15
v_call: TRBV11-2
clone_size: .
j_call: TRBJ2-7
cdr3_nt: TGTGCCAGCAGCTTTTCGCCCGGGCCGCAATACGAGCAGTACTTC
cdr3_aa: CASSFSPGPQYEQYF

d_call: .
cdr3_length: 13
v_call: TRBV7-2
clone_size: .
j_call: TRBJ2-7
cdr3_nt: TGTGCCAGCAGCTTCCCGCCGTTTTACGAGCAGTACTTC
cdr3_aa: CASSFPPFYEQYF

d_call: .
cdr3_length: 14
v_call: TRBV6-5
clone_size: .
j_call: TRBJ2-3
cdr3_nt: TGTGCCAGCAAGGCGGTAGCGAGCACAGATACGCAGTATTTT
cdr3_aa: CASKAVASTDTQYF

d_call: .
cdr3_length: 11
v_call: TRBV29-1
clone_size: .
j_call: TRBJ2-3
cdr3_nt: TGCAGCGTTGCTGGGGAGCAGGCGCAGTATTTT
cdr3_aa: CSVAGEQAQYF

d_call: .
cdr3_length: 14
v_call: TRBV11-2
clone_size: once
j_call: TRBJ2-7
cdr3_nt: TGTGCCAGCAGCTCGGACCTCCCTGCCTACGAGCAGTACTTC
cdr3_aa: CASSSDLPAYEQYF

d_call: .
cdr3_length: 14
v_call: TRBV5-1
clone_size: .
j_call: TRBJ1-3
cdr3_nt: TGCGCCAGCAGCTTGGGAGAAGCTGGAAACACCATATATTTT
cdr3_aa: CASSLGEAGNTIYF

d_call: .
cdr3_length: 14
v_call: TRBV27
clone_size: .
j_call: TRBJ1-1
cdr3_nt: TGTGCCAGCAGTTTAAGACGGATGAACACTGAAGCTTTCTTT
cdr3_aa: CASSLRRMNTEAFF

d_call: TRBD1
cdr3_length: 15
v_call: TRBV9
clone_size: .
j_call: TRBJ1-4
cdr3_nt: TGTGCCAGCAGCCCCTGGACAGGGGGAGATGAAAAACTGTTTTTT
cdr3_aa: CASSPWTGGDEKLFF

d_call: .
cdr3_length: 15
v_call: TRBV5-1
clone_size: .
j_call: TRBJ2-2
cdr3_nt: TGCGCCAGCAGCTTCCGCCGGGGAAACACCGGGGAGCTGTTTTTT
cdr3_aa: CASSFRRGNTGELFF

d_call: .
cdr3_length: 16
v_call: TRBV6-6
clone_size: .
j_call: TRBJ1-4
cdr3_nt: TGTGCCAGCAGTTACTCGATTGGGGGGAATAATGAAAAACTGTTTTTT
cdr3_aa: CASSYSIGGNNEKLFF

d_call: .
cdr3_length: 15
v_call: TRBV9
clone_size: .
j_call: TRBJ2-5
cdr3_nt: TGTGCCAGCAGCGTAGGGGTCAGGGGCCAAGAGACCCAGTACTTC
cdr3_aa: CASSVGVRGQETQYF